These 22 T cell receptor beta chains were sequenced from one sample in a study of T cell repertoires in cytomegalovirus infection. For these receptors, no antigen is known. TCRdb recomputed calls from the reads with MiXCR, one row per CDR3 protein. The top ten clones hold 20% to 30% of a sample with roughly 180,000 distinct CDR3 sequences, less than 25% of them seen once. The sample was CD8+ T cells from cultured PBMCs, taken from culture after CMV antigen stimulation. These receptors came from a human donor in good health (CMV status not recorded). Some clones in this sample may be carry-over from other donors' samples.

CDR3 loop: CASSLYTEYTF. The DNA for the CDR3 is TGTGCCAGCAGCTTATATACAGAATACACCTTC. The J gene is TRBJ1-2, the V gene TRBV11-2, with unresolved D. The CDR3 consists of 11 residues. Germline values: CDR1 SGHAT, CDR2 FQNNGV. Deletions cut 2 bases from V and 11 bases from J, with 9 bases between.

The chain recombines TRBV7-2 with TRBJ2-2; 10 bases are a match to TRBD1. V was clipped by 5 bases and J by 3 bases; unmatched bases: 18. The CDR3 extends over 20 amino acids. Germline CDR1 is SGHTA and CDR2 is FQGNSA. CDR3 region: CASSPETAAGTGAYTGELFF. As DNA, the CDR3 is TGTGCCAGCAGCCCTGAAACCGCCGCCGGGACAGGGGCTTACACCGGGGAGCTGTTTTTT.

The V call is TRBV11-2, the J call TRBJ2-5; 11 bases fit TRBD2. The ends lost 5 bases at V and 5 bases at J; junction bases unmatched: 10. This CDR3 region has 16 residues. The germline V gene has CDR1 SGHAT and CDR2 FQNNGV. The CDR3 is CASSPPLAGEGETQYF. Here the CDR3 DNA reads TGTGCCAGCAGCCCCCCACTAGCGGGGGAGGGGGAGACCCAGTACTTC. Variable domain in full (rest from reference TRBV11-2 and TRBJ2-5): EAGVAQSPRYKIIEKRQSVAFWCNPISGHATLYWYQQILGQGPKLLIQFQNNGVVDDSQLPKDRFSAERLKGVDSTLKIQPAKLEDSAVYLCASSPPLAGEGETQYFGPGTRLLVL.

The chain is built from TRBV19 and TRBJ1-1, with a possible D match to TRBD1 (5 bases). V was cut by 3 bases and J by 0 bases, with 8 bases left in between. Germline loops: CDR1 LNHDA, CDR2 SQIVND (reference sequence). The CDR3 length is 14 residues. Written as DNA, the CDR3 is TGTGCCAGTAGTATGGGGCCCATGAACACTGAAGCTTTCTTT. It yields the protein CASSMGPMNTEAFF.

A few counts support this clonotype. The V gene is TRBV7-9, the J gene TRBJ2-7, with D tentatively TRBD1 (5 bases). V was shortened by 6 bases and J by 2 bases, with 14 bases between the two germline ends. Germline CDR1 SEHNR, CDR2 FQNEAQ (reference sequence). CDR3 length equals 14 residues. The CDR3: CASRTAGPTYEQYF. The CDR3 nucleotides are TGTGCCAGCAGGACCGCAGGGCCCACCTACGAGCAGTACTTC.

This clonotype appeared a few times. The DNA of the CDR3 is TGTGCCAGCGCCCGGGGGGACAGATCCTACGAGCAGTACTTC. Protein sequence: CASARGDRSYEQYF. The chain recombines TRBV7-9 with TRBJ2-7, with D possibly called TRBD1 or TRBD2 (7 bases each). The germline V and J ends were trimmed by 8 bases and 1 base, with 15 bases remaining between them. There are 14 residues in the CDR3. CDR1 SEHNR and CDR2 FQNEAQ come from the germline V gene (reference sequence).

This clonotype was recorded a few times. The rearrangement joins TRBV6-6 to TRBJ2-7; 9 nucleotides line up with TRBD2. The CDR3 sequence is 15 residues long. Trimming cost V 6 bases and J 3 bases; bases outside gene matches: 9. Germline CDR1 and CDR2: MNHNY and SVGAGI (reference sequence). The CDR3 here is CASRGEVAGDYEQYF. Written as DNA, the CDR3 is TGTGCCAGCAGAGGGGAGGTAGCGGGGGACTACGAGCAGTACTTC.

The chain couples TRBV5-4 to TRBJ1-2, with a possible D match to TRBD1 (5 bases). The V end was cut by 2 bases, the J end by 5 bases, with 16 bases between. CDR3 length: 15 amino acids. Germline V CDR1 and CDR2: SGHNT, YYREEE (reference sequence). In nucleotides, the CDR3 is TGTGCCAGCAGCTTCTGGGGCAGGTCAAAATATGGCTACACCTTC. Translated: CASSFWGRSKYGYTF.

This clonotype came up many times. The rearrangement joins TRBV6-5 to TRBJ2-1; TRBD2 might be the D (7 bases). Germline V gene sequence: CDR1 MNHEY, CDR2 SVGAGI. V was pared by 6 bases and J by 2 bases, with 17 bases between. The CDR3 consists of 16 residues. The CDR3, as DNA: TGTGCCAGCAGGGCCCTTGAGGGGGGGACCTACAATGAGCAGTTCTTC. Translated: CASRALEGGTYNEQFF.

CDR3 nucleotide sequence: TGTGCCAGCAGTATTACAGAGTACGAGCAGTACTTC. Protein sequence: CASSITEYEQYF. The chain links TRBV12-3 or TRBV12-4 to TRBJ2-7; the D is unclear. The length of the CDR3 is 12 residues. Trimming stripped 5 bases from V and 4 bases from J, with 9 bases between.

This clonotype was counted a few times. The genes are TRBV19 and TRBJ1-1, with TRBD1 matching 8 bases. Trimming took 7 bases from V and 7 from J; bases not matched to a gene: 8. The CDR3 consists of 13 residues. Germline loops: CDR1 LNHDA, CDR2 SQIVND (reference sequence). CDR3 loop: CASIRWDRSEAFF. The CDR3 DNA reads TGTGCCAGTATCCGGTGGGACAGGAGTGAAGCTTTCTTT.

The chain has TRBV12-3 or TRBV12-4 and TRBJ1-2; TRBD1 agrees at 7 bases. V shed 6 bases, J shed 0 bases, and the junction held 13 bases outside the gene matches. The CDR3 extends over 17 amino acids. Written as DNA, the CDR3 is TGTGCCAGCAGCCCAACGCTGACGACAGGGCCTAACTATGGCTACACCTTC. Amino acids: CASSPTLTTGPNYGYTF.

Remarks on this clonotype: A clone one base away is much larger, so this may be a read error. The V call is TRBV7-2, the J call TRBJ2-1; tentative D call: TRBD1 (5 bases). The CDR3 has 15 residues. In germline, CDR1 is SGHTA, CDR2 FQGNSA. Trimming left V 1 base short and J 0 bases short, with 7 bases between. DNA of the CDR3: TGTGCCAGCAGCTTAGAGGGGCGCTCCTACAATGAGCAGTTCTTC. Translated, it gives CASSLEGRSYNEQFF. Supplemented by reference TRBV7-2 and TRBJ2-1, the full variable domain reads GAGVSQSPSNKVTEKGKDVELRCDPISGHTALYWYRQSLGQGLEFLIYFQGNSAPDKSGLPSDRFSAERTGGSVSTLTIQRTQQEDSAVYLCASSLEGRSYNEQFFGPGTRLTVL.

This rearrangement joins TRBV7-9 to TRBJ2-3; 9 nucleotides agree with TRBD1. The germline CDR1 and CDR2 sequences are SEHNR and FQNEAQ (reference sequence). The CDR3 loop spans 15 amino acids. The trim removed 6 bases at V and 6 bases at J, leaving 10 bases unmatched. In DNA, the CDR3 is TGTGCCAGCAGTCCCCGGGACAGGGTTCGGGATACGCAGTATTTT. Translated, it gives CASSPRDRVRDTQYF. Filled out from reference TRBV7-9 and TRBJ2-3, the complete variable domain reads DTGVSQNPRHKITKRGQNVTFRCDPISEHNRLYWYRQTLGQGPEFLTYFQNEAQLEKSRLLSDRFSAERPKGSFSTLEIQRTEQGDSAMYLCASSPRDRVRDTQYFGPGTRLTVL.

This chain uses TRBV7-2 with TRBJ2-7; tentatively, D is TRBD2 (7 bases). Germline CDR1 SGHTA, CDR2 FQGNSA. The CDR3 runs to 15 residues. Between the trimmed V and J ends, which lost 5 bases and 2 bases, there was a span of 16 bases. The CDR3 protein is CASSGLGGGTYEQYF. The CDR3 DNA reads as TGTGCCAGCAGCGGTCTTGGCGGGGGCACCTACGAGCAGTACTTC.

This clonotype was counted between two and nine times. The chain combines TRBV7-2 with TRBJ1-5, with D uncertain. Deletions cut 3 bases from V and 4 bases from J, with 7 bases between. Per germline, CDR1 SGHTA and CDR2 FQGNSA. CDR3 size: 13 residues. The chain's CDR3 is CASSLWENQPQHF. CDR3 DNA sequence: TGTGCCAGCAGCTTGTGGGAAAATCAGCCCCAGCATTTT.

The CDR3 loop is CASSPDRVGYF. The CDR3 DNA reads as TGTGCCAGCAGCCCCGACAGGGTCGGGTATTTT. This rearrangement joins TRBV7-3 to TRBJ2-3, with TRBD1 identical over 7 bases. Trimming took 5 bases from V and 14 from J; bases not matched to a gene: 7. The CDR3 length is 11 residues. CDR1 is SGHTA and CDR2 is FQGTGA in the germline V gene.

This clonotype was detected only a few times. The chain employs TRBV7-2 and TRBJ2-1; D is ambiguous. Trimming cost V 5 bases and J 4 bases, with 18 bases left between them. The CDR3 is 16 residues long. Germline values: CDR1 SGHTA, CDR2 FQGNSA. The CDR3 reads CASSPIGSHIYNEQFF. CDR3 nucleotides: TGTGCCAGCAGCCCTATTGGATCTCATATTTACAATGAGCAGTTCTTC.

The chain is built from TRBV7-2 and TRBJ2-7, with 9 bases fitting TRBD1. This CDR3 contains 15 residues. Germline trimming cut 5 bases from V and 2 bases from J; bases unmatched to any gene: 7. The germline gives CDR1 SGHTA, CDR2 FQGNSA. CDR3 DNA: TGTGCCAGCAGCGCATCACAGGGGGCCACCTACGAGCAGTACTTC. It specifies CASSASQGATYEQYF.

The chain is built from TRBV7-6 and TRBJ1-1, with unresolved D. The germline V and J ends were trimmed by 2 bases and 4 bases, with 11 bases remaining between them. This CDR3 region has 14 residues. Germline V gives CDR1 SGHVS, CDR2 FNYEAQ. This chain's CDR3 is CASSLRGEGTEAFF. The CDR3 DNA reads TGTGCCAGCAGCTTACGGGGTGAAGGCACTGAAGCTTTCTTT.

The chain links TRBV7-9 to TRBJ2-3; TRBD2 agrees at 8 bases. The V and J ends lost 5 bases and 3 bases, in that order; junction bases with no gene match: 13. This CDR3 has 17 amino acids. The germline V gene encodes CDR1 SEHNR and CDR2 FQNEAQ (reference sequence). This CDR3 is CASSPLRGGIYTDTQYF. CDR3 in DNA: TGTGCCAGCAGCCCTCTCCGGGGGGGCATTTATACAGATACGCAGTATTTT.

This clonotype was counted at least ten times. The CDR3 DNA follows: TGTGCCAGCAGTCCACCCCACTACGAGCAGTACTTC. It yields the protein CASSPPHYEQYF. The chain carries TRBV6-2 or TRBV6-3 and TRBJ2-7; D gene unclear. The ends were cut back, 5 bases at V and 3 bases at J, with 8 bases in the middle. Germline V gene lookup returns CDR1 MNHEY and CDR2 SVGEGT. This CDR3 has 12 amino acids.